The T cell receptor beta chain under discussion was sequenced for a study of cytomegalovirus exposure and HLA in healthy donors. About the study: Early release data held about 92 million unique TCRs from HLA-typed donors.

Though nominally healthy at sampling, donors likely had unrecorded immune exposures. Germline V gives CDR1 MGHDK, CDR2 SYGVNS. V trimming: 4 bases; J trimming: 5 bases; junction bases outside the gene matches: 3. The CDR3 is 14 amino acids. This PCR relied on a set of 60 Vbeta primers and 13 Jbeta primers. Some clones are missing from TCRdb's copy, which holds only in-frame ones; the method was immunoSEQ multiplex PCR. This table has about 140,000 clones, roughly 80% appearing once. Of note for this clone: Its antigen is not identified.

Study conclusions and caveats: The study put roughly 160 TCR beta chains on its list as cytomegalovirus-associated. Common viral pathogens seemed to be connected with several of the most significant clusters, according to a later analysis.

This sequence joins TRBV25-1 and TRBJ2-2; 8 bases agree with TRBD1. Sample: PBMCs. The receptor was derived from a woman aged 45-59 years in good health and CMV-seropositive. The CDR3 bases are TGTGCCAGCAGTGGGGGACAGGTGACCGGGGAGCTGTTTTTT. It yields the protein CASSGGQVTGELFF.